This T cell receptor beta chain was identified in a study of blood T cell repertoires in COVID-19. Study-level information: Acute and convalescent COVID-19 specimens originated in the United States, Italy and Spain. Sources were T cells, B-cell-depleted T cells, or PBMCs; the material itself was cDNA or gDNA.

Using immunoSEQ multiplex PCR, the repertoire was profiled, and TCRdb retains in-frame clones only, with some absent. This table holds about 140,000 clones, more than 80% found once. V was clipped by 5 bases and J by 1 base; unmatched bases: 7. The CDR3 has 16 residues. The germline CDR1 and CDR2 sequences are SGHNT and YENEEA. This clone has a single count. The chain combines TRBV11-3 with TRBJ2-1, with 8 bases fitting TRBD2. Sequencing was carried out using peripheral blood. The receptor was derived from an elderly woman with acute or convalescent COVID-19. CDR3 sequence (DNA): TGTGCCAGCAGCCTCGAGGGCGGGGGGTCCTACAATGAGCAGTTCTTC. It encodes CASSLEGGGSYNEQFF.